This T cell receptor (beta chain) came from a study of T cells after yellow fever vaccination. In the study overall: With SMART-Seq v4 Ultra Low Input, the fractions containing low cell numbers were prepared.

TCRdb re-analysed the 5' RACE reads in MiXCR, keeping a single row per CDR3 protein. The sample consists of around 500,000 distinct CDR3 sequences, about a fifth of them appearing once. The V gene end was trimmed by 3 bases and the J gene end by 4 bases; junction bases not matched to a gene: 11. CDR3 length equals 19 residues. From germline, CDR1 is LGHNA and CDR2 YNFKEQ. This clonotype was counted only a few times. The chain has TRBV4-2 and TRBJ2-1, with TRBD2 matching over 14 bases. The TCR originated in a man between 18 and 35 years old who received the YFV17D yellow fever vaccine. Sequencing used PBMCs, obtained around 3 weeks after the first yellow fever vaccination. The CDR3 DNA reads TGTGCCAGCAGCCAGATACCGGGACTAGCGGGGGCCTTTTACAATGAGCAGTTCTTC. Translation gives CASSQIPGLAGAFYNEQFF.